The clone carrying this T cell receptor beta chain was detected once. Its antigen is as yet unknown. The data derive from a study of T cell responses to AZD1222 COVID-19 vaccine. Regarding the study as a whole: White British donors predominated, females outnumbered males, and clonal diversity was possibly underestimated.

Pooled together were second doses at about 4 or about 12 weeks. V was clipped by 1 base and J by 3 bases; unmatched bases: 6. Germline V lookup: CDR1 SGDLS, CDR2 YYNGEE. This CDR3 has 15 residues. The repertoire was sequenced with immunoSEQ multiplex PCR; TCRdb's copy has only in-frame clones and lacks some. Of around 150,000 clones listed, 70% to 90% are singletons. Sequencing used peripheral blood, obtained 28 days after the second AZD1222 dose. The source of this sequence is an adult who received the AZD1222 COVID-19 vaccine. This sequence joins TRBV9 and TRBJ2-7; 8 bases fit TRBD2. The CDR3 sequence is CASSVSSGGFYEQYF. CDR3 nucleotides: TGTGCCAGCAGCGTATCCAGCGGGGGTTTCTACGAGCAGTACTTC.